In its sample, the clone carrying this T cell receptor (beta chain) was seen many times. Thyroid surgery took place with no prior treatment in any patient. These data are taken from a study of metastatic and nonmetastatic thyroid tumors. The overall study: Malignant and benign thyroid patients had repertoires compared in peripheral blood and tumor or nodule tissue.

Per germline, CDR1 DFQATT and CDR2 SNEGSKA (reference sequence). Trimming took 0 bases from V and 7 from J, leaving 13 bases between them. The CDR3 spans 15 residues. TCRdb used MiXCR to call clones anew from the PCR reads. The sample includes 32,000 or so clones, 15% to 20% of them seen just once. The gene calls are TRBV20-1 and TRBJ1-6, with D perhaps TRBD1 (5 bases). Specimen: blood. This TCR was recovered from a male donor with papillary thyroid cancer or a benign thyroid nodule (not recorded which). Some clones in this sample may be carry-over from other donors' samples. The CDR3 nucleotides read TGCAGTGCTAGAGAGGGGGGACTGCGAAATTCACCCCTCCACTTT. This encodes CSAREGGLRNSPLHF.